This TCR beta chain was found in a study of regulatory T cells in long-lasting Graves disease. In germline, CDR1 is MNHEY, CDR2 SVGEGT. There are 14 residues in the CDR3. V was pared by 4 bases and J by 0 bases, with 10 bases between. Arm-PCR of CDR3 regions and iRepertoire HTBI primers were used to build TCR beta libraries. MiXCR was run by TCRdb on the multiplex PCR reads, yielding one entry per CDR3 protein. The data contain some 220,000 distinct CDR3 sequences, 15% to 20% of them singletons. Study findings and constraints: Persistent-disease Graves' patients showed less TCR diversity than new cases. TRBV28, TRBJ1-2 and TRBJ2-5 were favored in persistent disease.

This clonotype was counted at least ten times. As yet, its antigen is unknown. As for time point: newly diagnosed GD, antithyroid drugs for less than 3 months. Construction of the TCR library relied on RNA isolated from PBMCs. The same specimen was also included in a second study, on T cells in Graves' hyperthyroidism and ophthalmopathy. That paper adds: Hyperthyroidism, newly diagnosed and lasting under 2 months, affected patients aged 18 to 65. Most clonotypes expanded in thyroid above 0.001 were likewise present in blood.

This chain uses TRBV6-2 or TRBV6-3 with TRBJ2-7; tentatively, D is TRBD1 (5 bases). The specimen comprised peripheral blood mononuclear cells (PBMCs), sampled at new diagnosis, from a patient treated with antithyroid drugs. This TCR came from a woman younger than 45 with Graves disease. This CDR3 reads CASSSGHRSYEQYF. In nucleotides, the CDR3 is TGTGCCAGCAGTTCAGGACACCGCTCCTACGAGCAGTACTTC.